The next 31 T cell receptor beta chains were all read from a single sample in a study of blood T cell repertoires in COVID-19. The method was immunoSEQ multiplex PCR; TCRdb's version includes in-frame clones alone and lacks a portion of them. The data show approximately 70,000 clones, 70% to 90% seen once. Material: peripheral blood. All receptors derive from a woman aged 45 to 65 with COVID-19, enrolled during active disease.

V and J are TRBV19 and TRBJ2-3; D is uncertain. Germline V gene sequence: CDR1 LNHDA, CDR2 SQIVND (reference sequence). V shed 3 bases and J shed 2 bases, with 9 bases lying between them. The CDR3 runs to 14 residues. CDR3 DNA: TGTGCCAGTAGTATTGGTGCGGCCACAGATACGCAGTATTTT. Protein: CASSIGAATDTQYF.

The chain joins TRBV28 to TRBJ2-3; tentatively, D is TRBD2 (5 bases). The V and J ends lost 5 bases and 5 bases respectively, with 11 bases between them. This CDR3 is built from 13 residues. CDR1 and CDR2 (germline): MDHEN, SYDVKM. CDR3 DNA sequence: TGTGCCAGCAGTGTCACGGGGTTAGATACGCAGTATTTT. It specifies CASSVTGLDTQYF.

The gene calls are TRBV28 and TRBJ2-3, with D possibly TRBD2 on 6 matching bases. The CDR3 has 15 amino acids. The V end was cut by 4 bases, the J end by 7 bases, with 18 bases between. CDR1 is MDHEN and CDR2 is SYDVKM in the germline V gene. The CDR3 sequence: CASSSGLSGLYTQYF. Here the CDR3 DNA reads TGTGCCAGCAGTTCAGGACTCAGCGGGTTATATACGCAGTATTTT.

This chain joins TRBV10-3 and TRBJ1-4; 9 bases line up with TRBD1. J gave up 5 bases and V 4 bases, and 5 bases lay outside the gene matches. The germline gives CDR1 ENHRY, CDR2 SYGVKD. This CDR3 region has 15 residues. The CDR3 loop reads CAISGRQGGNEKLFF. The CDR3 region has the DNA TGTGCCATCAGTGGCCGACAGGGGGGGAATGAAAAACTGTTTTTT.

V and J are TRBV6-2 or TRBV6-3 and TRBJ2-7; 7 bases match TRBD1. The germline V gene has CDR1 MNHEY and CDR2 SVGEGT. J gave up 5 bases and V 0 bases, and 4 bases lay outside the gene matches. CDR3 length: 14 residues. In DNA form, the CDR3 reads TGTGCCAGCAGTTACTCCGGAGACAGGGACGAGCAGTACTTC. Translation: CASSYSGDRDEQYF.

This chain joins TRBV27 and TRBJ1-2; 10 positions match TRBD1. V dropped 5 bases and J dropped 7; count of bases not matched to a gene: 4. In germline, CDR1 is MNHEY, CDR2 SMNVEV (reference sequence). The length of the CDR3 is 13 residues. This CDR3 reads CASSPTGGSGYTF. The CDR3 coding sequence is TGTGCCAGCAGTCCGACAGGGGGCAGTGGCTACACCTTC.

This sequence joins TRBV19 and TRBJ2-5, with D maybe TRBD2 (5 bases). The germline gives CDR1 LNHDA, CDR2 SQIVND (reference sequence). Trimming stripped 5 bases from V and 5 bases from J, with 18 bases between. This CDR3 is built from 15 residues. The DNA of the CDR3 is TGTGCCAGTAGTTTAGGCTCTAGCCGAGGGGAGACCCAGTACTTC. Residues: CASSLGSSRGETQYF.

This sequence joins TRBV18 and TRBJ2-7, with 9 bases matching TRBD1. This CDR3 spans 17 amino acids. Germline loops: CDR1 KGHSH, CDR2 LQKENI. With V trimmed by 4 bases and J by 0 bases, 10 bases remained unmatched. The CDR3 loop reads CASSLATGGDSSYEQYF. The CDR3 DNA reads TGTGCCAGCTCACTAGCGACAGGGGGTGATAGCTCCTACGAGCAGTACTTC.

This chain connects TRBV24-1 to TRBJ2-2; 8 bases agree with TRBD2. Trimming at V came to 3 bases and at J to 8 bases, leaving 10 bases not matched to a gene. The CDR3 has 16 amino acids. Per the germline V gene, CDR1 is KGHDR and CDR2 is SFDVKD. CDR3 region: CATSDQKAGVAGELFF. The CDR3 coding sequence is TGTGCCACCAGTGATCAAAAAGCGGGAGTCGCGGGGGAGCTGTTTTTT.

The chain links TRBV25-1 to TRBJ1-2; no clear D gene. Trimming stripped 2 bases from V and 8 bases from J, with 12 bases between. CDR3 length equals 13 residues. The germline gives CDR1 MGHDK, CDR2 SYGVNS. The CDR3 region has the DNA TGTGCCAGCAGTGAACTCCAGATGAGGGGCTACACCTTC. Residues: CASSELQMRGYTF.

V is TRBV7-8 and J is TRBJ2-5; 9 bases match TRBD2. V dropped 2 bases and J dropped 5; count of bases not matched to a gene: 12. Germline values: CDR1 SGHVS, CDR2 FQNEAQ. CDR3 length: 17 residues. CDR3 sequence reads: CASSLWRLAGIPETQYF. Here the CDR3 DNA reads TGTGCCAGCAGCTTATGGCGGCTAGCGGGAATACCGGAGACCCAGTACTTC.

The V call is TRBV24-1, the J call TRBJ1-1; no clear D gene. CDR1 and CDR2 (germline): KGHDR, SFDVKD. The CDR3 has 13 residues. The ends were cut back, 9 bases at V and 11 bases at J, with 21 bases in the middle. The CDR3 bases are TGTGCCACCCGAGGGAAATGGGGTGGTCCGGCTTTCTTT. Protein sequence: CATRGKWGGPAFF.

This clone was detected a few times. This sequence joins TRBV4-1 and TRBJ2-2, with TRBD2 matching 10 bases. Germline CDR1 MGHRA, CDR2 YSYEKL. V lost 3 bases, J lost 0 bases, and 4 bases stayed unmatched. The CDR3 runs to 17 residues. DNA for the CDR3: TGCGCCAGCAGCCAGAGGACTAGCGGATCGAACACCGGGGAGCTGTTTTTT. This translates into CASSQRTSGSNTGELFF.

This clone was counted once. The chain recombines TRBV2 with TRBJ2-5; 7 nucleotides agree with TRBD2. The CDR3 loop spans 14 amino acids. Trimming cost V 4 bases and J 6 bases; bases outside gene matches: 8. CDR1 is SNHLY, CDR2 FYNNEI, per germline. The CDR3 DNA reads TGTGCCAGCAGTGTAAGGGACTATCCAAAGACCCAGTACTTC. Amino acids: CASSVRDYPKTQYF. Full variable domain (outside the CDR3, taken from reference TRBV2 and TRBJ2-5): EPEVTQTPSHQVTQMGQEVILRCVPISNHLYFYWYRQILGQKVEFLVSFYNNEISEKSEIFDDQFSVERPDGSNFTLKIRSTKLEDSAMYFCASSVRDYPKTQYFGPGTRLLVL.

The rearrangement joins TRBV10-3 to TRBJ1-6, with TRBD1 as a possible D gene (5 bases). The germline gives CDR1 ENHRY, CDR2 SYGVKD. Trimming cost V 6 bases and J 5 bases, with 11 bases left between them. There are 14 residues in the CDR3. CDR3 DNA sequence: TGTGCCATCAGGGACAACCCCAATAATTCACCCCTCCACTTT. It translates to CAIRDNPNNSPLHF.

The rearrangement links TRBV7-8 to TRBJ2-7; TRBD2 agrees at 7 bases. The germline V gene encodes CDR1 SGHVS and CDR2 FQNEAQ. This CDR3 contains 16 residues. Losses at the gene ends were 5 bases for V and 7 bases for J; bases not matched to a gene: 17. In DNA form, the CDR3 reads TGTGCCAGCAGCCAACTAGCGATTAATGGACGCCTTGAGCAGTACTTC. Encoded protein: CASSQLAINGRLEQYF. Variable domain in full (rest from reference TRBV7-8 and TRBJ2-7): GAGVSQSPRYKVAKRGQDVALRCDPISGHVSLFWYQQALGQGPEFLTYFQNEAQLDKSGLPSDRFFAERPEGSVSTLKIQRTQQEDSAVYLCASSQLAINGRLEQYFGPGTRLTVT.

V is TRBV11-3 and J is TRBJ2-2; 7 bases line up with TRBD2. The CDR3 runs to 14 residues. The J segment lost 6 bases and the V segment lost 1 base, leaving 2 bases of the junction unmatched. In germline, CDR1 is SGHNT, CDR2 YENEEA. The CDR3 is CASSLAGGAGELFF. The CDR3 bases are TGTGCCAGCAGCTTAGCGGGAGGAGCCGGGGAGCTGTTTTTT.

The genes are TRBV6-5 and TRBJ2-3, with 10 positions matching TRBD2. V lost 4 bases to trimming and J lost 10 bases; unmatched junction nucleotides: 11. Germline CDR1 is MNHEY and CDR2 is SVGAGI. The CDR3 loop spans 15 amino acids. CDR3 sequence (DNA): TGTGCCAGCAGTTCGCTAGCGGGGGTTTCCCCGTCGCAGTATTTT. Protein product: CASSSLAGVSPSQYF.

This clone was found a few times. The chain couples TRBV7-8 to TRBJ2-1, with 11 nucleotides matching TRBD2. The CDR3 is 16 amino acids. The V gene end was trimmed by 4 bases and the J gene end by 4 bases; junction bases not matched to a gene: 6. Germline-derived CDR1 and CDR2 are SGHVS and FQNEAQ. The CDR3 bases are TGTGCCAGCAGCTATTCGGGACTAGCGGTTTACAATGAGCAGTTCTTC. Its protein product is CASSYSGLAVYNEQFF.

The J gene is TRBJ2-2, the V gene TRBV29-1; 15 bases agree with TRBD2. The CDR3 sequence is 15 residues long. Germline CDR1 reads SQVTM; CDR2 reads ANQGSEA. The V and J ends lost 4 bases and 7 bases, in that order; junction bases with no gene match: 4. The CDR3 DNA is TGCAGCGTTGGGTGGACTAGCGGGAGGGTCGGGGAGCTGTTTTTT. It encodes CSVGWTSGRVGELFF.

The rearrangement joins TRBV4-3 to TRBJ2-5, with TRBD1 as a possible D gene (6 bases). Germline CDR1 reads LGHNA; CDR2 reads YSLEER. Between the trimmed V and J ends, which lost 0 bases and 6 bases, there was a span of 14 bases. The CDR3 spans 15 residues. CDR3 DNA sequence: TGCGCCAGCAGCCAAGACCTACAGGGAAAAAAGACCCAGTACTTC. This gives the protein CASSQDLQGKKTQYF.

The chain links TRBV24-1 to TRBJ2-2; 8 bases fit TRBD2. The CDR3 sequence is 14 residues long. Germline CDR1 reads KGHDR; CDR2 reads SFDVKD. Trimming removed 8 bases from V and 4 bases from J; junction bases left unmatched: 5. DNA for the CDR3: TGTGCCACCATGAGGACTAGCCCCACCGGGGAGCTGTTTTTT. It specifies CATMRTSPTGELFF.

This clone has only a few counts. The chain carries TRBV16 and TRBJ1-6; 7 positions agree with TRBD1. Germline assignment: CDR1 KGHSY and CDR2 FQNENV. Trimming at V came to 4 bases and at J to 10 bases, leaving 7 bases not matched to a gene. This CDR3 contains 14 residues. The CDR3 protein is CASSPTGERSPLHF. In DNA, the CDR3 is TGTGCCAGCAGCCCAACAGGGGAGCGCTCACCCCTCCACTTT.

V gene TRBV7-2 combines with J gene TRBJ2-7; D remains unclear. The germline CDR1 and CDR2 sequences are SGHTA and FQGNSA. CDR3 size: 14 residues. The germline V and J ends were trimmed by 4 bases and 0 bases, with 10 bases remaining between them. This chain's CDR3 is CASSSGGSSYEQYF. In nucleotides, the CDR3 is TGTGCCAGCAGCTCCGGCGGTAGCTCCTACGAGCAGTACTTC.

The chain is built from TRBV6-1 and TRBJ1-2; D call uncertain. Germline CDR1 MNHNS, CDR2 SASEGT. This CDR3 is 13 amino acids long. With 1 base removed from V and 3 bases from J, the gap between germline ends came to 6 bases. Here the CDR3 DNA reads TGTGCCAGCAGTGAAGGGAGCTACTATGGCTACACCTTC. It codes for CASSEGSYYGYTF.

This rearrangement joins TRBV11-2 to TRBJ2-7; 7 bases are shared with TRBD1. Germline-derived CDR1 and CDR2 are SGHAT and FQNNGV. There are 14 residues in the CDR3. V was pared by 5 bases and J by 4 bases, with 8 bases of the junction left unmatched. As DNA, the CDR3 is TGTGCCAGCAGCCGCATATTACAGGGGTACGAGCAGTACTTC. It encodes CASSRILQGYEQYF.

The chain is built from TRBV28 and TRBJ2-7; D perhaps matches TRBD1 (6 bases). The CDR3 extends over 12 amino acids. Germline CDR1 is MDHEN and CDR2 is SYDVKM. This chain's CDR3 is CATSDRAYEQYF. DNA of the CDR3: TGTGCGACATCGGACAGAGCCTACGAGCAGTACTTC. The whole variable domain, remainder taken from reference TRBV28 and TRBJ2-7, is DVKVTQSSRYLVKRTGEKVFLECVQDMDHENMFWYRQDPGLGLRLIYFSYDVKMKEKGDIPEGYSVSREKKERFSLILESASTNQTSMYLCATSDRAYEQYFGPGTRLTVT.

The chain recombines TRBV9 with TRBJ2-7; 7 bases are shared with TRBD1. The CDR3 covers 15 residues. Trimming took 4 bases from V and 0 from J; bases not matched to a gene: 7. Germline loops: CDR1 SGDLS, CDR2 YYNGEE. The CDR3 nucleotides are TGTGCCAGCAGCCCCGACAGGGACATCTCCTACGAGCAGTACTTC. Amino acids: CASSPDRDISYEQYF.

The chain employs TRBV6-5 and TRBJ1-3; perhaps TRBD1 as D (5 bases). Germline loops: CDR1 MNHEY, CDR2 SVGAGI. This CDR3 comprises 16 residues. The V gene lost 2 bases and the J gene lost 0 bases, with 11 bases spanning the gap. The CDR3 spells CASSYERQSSGNTIYF. CDR3 DNA sequence: TGTGCCAGCAGTTACGAAAGACAGTCCTCTGGAAACACCATATATTTT.

The V and J genes are TRBV9 and TRBJ1-3; the match to TRBD1 covers 7 bases. J was trimmed by 3 bases and V by 4 bases; bases with no gene match: 7. This CDR3 is built from 15 residues. Per the germline V gene, CDR1 is SGDLS and CDR2 is YYNGEE. The CDR3 coding sequence is TGTGCCAGCAGCCTCACGACAGGGTATGGAAACACCATATATTTT. This encodes CASSLTTGYGNTIYF.

The chain recombines TRBV3-1 (or the pseudogene TRBV3-2) with TRBJ1-2; the D is unclear. Germline assignment: CDR1 LGHDT and CDR2 YNNKEL (reference sequence). V gave up 0 bases and J gave up 0 bases, with 11 bases separating them. The CDR3 extends over 16 amino acids. CDR3 in amino acids: CASSQDGPGANYGYTF. The CDR3 DNA follows: TGTGCCAGCAGCCAAGACGGTCCGGGAGCTAACTATGGCTACACCTTC.